Listed below are T cell receptor beta chains from one sample, sequenced in a study of T-cell reconstitution after alpha-beta-depleted transplantation in children. Via MiXCR, TCRdb re-called the PCR reads, giving one row per CDR3 protein. The sample carries some 200,000 distinct CDR3 sequences, 6.3% recorded once. The sequencing here drew on PBMCs, taken before TCRalphabeta/CD19-depleted stem cell transplant. Receptors were obtained from a girl under three years old with combined immunodeficiency, due to receive a stem cell transplant. Both conserved end residues are part of each CDR3. A D gene is named only where the DNA matches it firmly. Clone size appears in some rows only: once, few, many, or a class for an expanded clone.

clone_size j_call d_call v_call cdr3_aa cdr3_nt
many TRBJ2-7 TRBD2 TRBV15 CATSRDWVAGGPPTEYEQYF TGTGCCACCAGCAGAGATTGGGTAGCGGGAGGGCCCCCCACTGAATACGAGCAGTACTTC
many TRBJ1-4 . TRBV7-9 CASSFGPSTNEKLFF TGTGCCAGCAGCTTCGGGCCTTCAACTAATGAAAAACTGTTTTTT
many TRBJ1-2 . TRBV9 CASSVVGAGNGYTF TGTGCCAGCAGCGTAGTAGGGGCAGGGAATGGCTACACCTTC
many TRBJ1-2 . TRBV29-1 CSVEDLLGGYGYTF TGCAGCGTTGAAGATCTACTGGGAGGCTATGGCTACACCTTC
many TRBJ2-1 . TRBV20-1 CSARAGASYNEQFF TGCAGTGCTAGAGCGGGAGCATCCTACAATGAGCAGTTCTTC
many TRBJ2-5 . TRBV14 CASSQNLETQYF TGTGCCAGCAGCCAGAATCTGGAGACCCAGTACTTC
. TRBJ2-5 . TRBV7-6 CASRDLDGMAETQYF TGTGCCAGCAGGGACTTGGACGGGATGGCGGAGACCCAGTACTTC
few TRBJ2-7 TRBD2 TRBV7-2 CASSPVAGGSYEQYF TGTGCCAGCAGCCCCGTAGCGGGAGGGTCCTACGAGCAGTACTTC
many TRBJ2-2 . TRBV2 CASSDGILFTGELFF TGTGCCAGCAGTGACGGTATCCTCTTCACCGGGGAGCTGTTTTTT
many TRBJ2-5 . TRBV20-1 CSARGWGQYF TGCAGTGCTAGAGGGTGGGGCCAGTACTTC
many TRBJ2-1 . TRBV5-1 CASSLEVGRDEQFF TGCGCCAGCAGCTTGGAGGTAGGTCGCGATGAGCAGTTCTTC
many TRBJ2-7 . TRBV7-6 CASSLMGINLYEQYF TGTGCCAGCAGCTTGATGGGAATTAACCTCTACGAGCAGTACTTC
many TRBJ2-7 TRBD2 TRBV11-2 CASSSYSSGNTYEQYF TGTGCCAGCAGCTCCTACTCTAGCGGGAATACCTACGAGCAGTACTTC
many TRBJ2-1 TRBD2 TRBV20-1 CSAADVSGRAGGSYNEQFF TGCAGTGCTGCGGATGTTAGCGGGAGGGCCGGTGGATCCTACAATGAGCAGTTCTTC
many TRBJ1-2 TRBD1 TRBV5-1 CASSLEQGNYGYTF TGCGCCAGCAGCTTGGAACAGGGGAACTATGGCTACACCTTC
many TRBJ2-3 . TRBV29-1 CSVRVVRTADTQYF TGCAGCGTAAGGGTAGTGAGGACGGCAGATACGCAGTATTTT
many TRBJ2-3 TRBD2 TRBV12-3/TRBV12-4 CASSPTAGGPNTQYF TGTGCCAGCAGCCCTACAGCGGGAGGGCCGAATACGCAGTATTTT
few TRBJ2-1 . TRBV2 CASIIPSRAGEQFF TGTGCCAGCATCATCCCTTCTCGGGCGGGTGAGCAGTTCTTC
many TRBJ2-2 TRBD1 TRBV29-1 CSVSGQETNTGELFF TGCAGCGTATCGGGACAGGAAACGAACACCGGGGAGCTGTTTTTT
many TRBJ2-3 TRBD2 TRBV13 CASSFIAGPSTDTQYF TGTGCCAGCAGCTTCATAGCGGGGCCTAGCACAGATACGCAGTATTTT
many TRBJ2-5 TRBD2 TRBV13 CASSLGAGEETQYF TGTGCCAGCAGCTTAGGCGCGGGGGAAGAGACCCAGTACTTC
many TRBJ2-1 . TRBV7-6 CASSLEWEYNEQFF TGTGCCAGCAGCTTAGAATGGGAATACAATGAGCAGTTCTTC
few TRBJ2-1 . TRBV29-1 CSEKTSPHEQFF TGCAGCGAGAAAACTAGCCCCCATGAGCAGTTCTTC
many TRBJ2-3 . TRBV4-3 CASSQDQQRTDTQYF TGCGCCAGCAGCCAAGACCAACAGCGCACAGATACGCAGTATTTT
many TRBJ2-7 . TRBV7-9 CATSAVPSYEQYF TGTGCCACCTCGGCGGTCCCCTCCTACGAGCAGTACTTC
many TRBJ1-4 . TRBV20-1 CSARVWTANEKLFF TGCAGTGCTAGAGTTTGGACAGCTAATGAAAAACTGTTTTTT
. TRBJ1-6 . TRBV7-3 CASSLKPGQENSPLHF TGTGCCAGCAGCTTGAAACCTGGACAAGAGAATTCACCCCTCCACTTT
many TRBJ2-1 . TRBV5-1 CASSLAVNEQFF TGCGCCAGCAGCTTGGCCGTCAATGAGCAGTTCTTC
few TRBJ1-1 . TRBV16 CASSLHTMGNTEAFF TGTGCCAGCAGCCTTCACACGATGGGAAACACTGAAGCTTTCTTT
many TRBJ2-2 . TRBV12-3/TRBV12-4 CASLLMRGSGELFF TGTGCCAGCCTGTTGATGCGAGGGAGTGGGGAGCTGTTTTTT
many TRBJ2-7 . TRBV6-1 CASSPWPPFEQYF TGTGCCAGCAGTCCTTGGCCCCCGTTCGAGCAGTACTTC
many TRBJ2-5 TRBD2 TRBV7-2 CASSFMSGGLAQETQYF TGTGCCAGCAGCTTTATGTCTGGCGGACTAGCCCAAGAGACCCAGTACTTC
many TRBJ2-1 . TRBV15 CATSIRVRDVYYNEQFF TGTGCCACCAGCATTCGGGTCCGGGACGTATACTACAATGAGCAGTTCTTC
many TRBJ2-5 TRBD1 TRBV11-2 CASSPRTGEEETQYF TGTGCCAGCAGCCCGCGGACAGGCGAAGAAGAGACCCAGTACTTC
many TRBJ2-2 TRBD2 TRBV12-3/TRBV12-4 CASRVTSHLGELFF TGTGCCAGCAGGGTGACTAGCCACCTCGGGGAGCTGTTTTTT
many TRBJ2-7 TRBD2 TRBV7-9 CASSRPGTSHPSEQYF TGTGCCAGCAGCAGACCCGGGACTAGCCACCCCTCGGAGCAGTACTTC